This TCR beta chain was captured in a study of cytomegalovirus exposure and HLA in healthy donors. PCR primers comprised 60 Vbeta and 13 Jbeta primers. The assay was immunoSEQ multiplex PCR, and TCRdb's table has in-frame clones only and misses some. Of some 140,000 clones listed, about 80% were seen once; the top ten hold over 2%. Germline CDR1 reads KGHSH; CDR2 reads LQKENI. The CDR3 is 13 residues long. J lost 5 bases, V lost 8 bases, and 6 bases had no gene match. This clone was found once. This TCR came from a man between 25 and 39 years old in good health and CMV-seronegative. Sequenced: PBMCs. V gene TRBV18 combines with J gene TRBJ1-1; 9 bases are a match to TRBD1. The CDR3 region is CASRTGGWTEAFF. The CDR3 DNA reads TGTGCCAGCCGCACAGGGGGCTGGACTGAAGCTTTCTTT.